This T cell receptor beta chain was profiled in a study of cytomegalovirus exposure and HLA in healthy donors. Overall study: Inside one of the first data releases sat 75 million to 100 million unique TCRs taken from HLA-typed donors. Study findings and constraints: Among immune exposure information, only CMV serostatus was available.

In the PCR, 60 Vbeta and 13 Jbeta primers were used. Sequenced by immunoSEQ multiplex PCR; TCRdb stores in-frame clones only, minus some. Of about 94,000 clones detected, 70% to 85% appear once; the ten largest clones hold about 9.3%. With regard to this clone: The antigen remains undetermined.

Germline trimming cut 6 bases from V and 2 bases from J; bases unmatched to any gene: 8. From germline, CDR1 is MNHEY and CDR2 SVGAGI. The CDR3 has 15 amino acids. Sequenced material: PBMCs. The TCR was taken from a human donor in good health. The chain has TRBV6-5 and TRBJ2-5, with 8 bases lining up with TRBD2. CDR3 nucleotides: TGTGCCAGCAGACTACAGCGGGGGAAACAAGAGACCCAGTACTTC. Amino acids: CASRLQRGKQETQYF.